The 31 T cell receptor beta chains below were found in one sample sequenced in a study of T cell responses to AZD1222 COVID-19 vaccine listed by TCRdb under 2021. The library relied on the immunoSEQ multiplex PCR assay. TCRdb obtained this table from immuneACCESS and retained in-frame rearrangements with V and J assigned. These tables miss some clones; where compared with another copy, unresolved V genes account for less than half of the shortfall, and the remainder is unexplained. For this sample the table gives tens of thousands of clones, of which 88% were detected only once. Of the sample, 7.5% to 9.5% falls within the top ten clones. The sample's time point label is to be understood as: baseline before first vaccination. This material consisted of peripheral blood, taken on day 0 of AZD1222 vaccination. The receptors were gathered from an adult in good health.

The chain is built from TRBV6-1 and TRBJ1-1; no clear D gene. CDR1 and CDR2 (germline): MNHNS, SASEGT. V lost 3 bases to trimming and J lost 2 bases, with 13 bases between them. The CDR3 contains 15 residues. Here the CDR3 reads CASSDKQRLNTEAFF. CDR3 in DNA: TGTGCCAGCAGTGATAAGCAGAGACTTAACACTGAAGCTTTCTTT.

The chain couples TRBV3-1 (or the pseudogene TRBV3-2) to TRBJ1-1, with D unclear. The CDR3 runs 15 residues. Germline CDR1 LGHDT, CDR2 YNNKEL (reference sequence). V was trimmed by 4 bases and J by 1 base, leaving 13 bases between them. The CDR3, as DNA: TGTGCCAGCAGCCCGCCGAACCGTTGGAACACTGAAGCTTTCTTT. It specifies CASSPPNRWNTEAFF.

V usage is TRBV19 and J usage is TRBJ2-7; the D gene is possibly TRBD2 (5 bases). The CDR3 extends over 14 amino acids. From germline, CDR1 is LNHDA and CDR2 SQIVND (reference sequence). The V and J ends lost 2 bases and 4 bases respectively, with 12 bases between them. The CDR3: CASSINSRGYEQYF. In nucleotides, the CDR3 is TGTGCCAGTAGTATAAACAGTCGAGGGTACGAGCAGTACTTC.

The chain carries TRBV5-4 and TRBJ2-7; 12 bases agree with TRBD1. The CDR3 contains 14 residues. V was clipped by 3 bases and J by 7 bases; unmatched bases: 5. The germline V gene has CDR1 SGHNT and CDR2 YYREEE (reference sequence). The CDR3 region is CASSWGQGAGEQYF. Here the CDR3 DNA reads TGTGCCAGCAGCTGGGGACAGGGGGCCGGAGAGCAGTACTTC. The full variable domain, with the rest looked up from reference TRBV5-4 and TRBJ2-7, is ETGVTQSPTHLIKTRGQQVTLRCSSQSGHNTVSWYQQALGQGPQFIFQYYREEENGRGNFPPRFSGLQFPNYSSELNVNALELDDSALYLCASSWGQGAGEQYFGPGTRLTVT.

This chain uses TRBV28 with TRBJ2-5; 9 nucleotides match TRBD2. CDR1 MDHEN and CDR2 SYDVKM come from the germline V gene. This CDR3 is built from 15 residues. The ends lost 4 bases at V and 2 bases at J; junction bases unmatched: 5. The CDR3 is CASSSLAGAQETQYF. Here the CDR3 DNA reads TGTGCCAGCAGTTCTTTAGCGGGAGCGCAAGAGACCCAGTACTTC.

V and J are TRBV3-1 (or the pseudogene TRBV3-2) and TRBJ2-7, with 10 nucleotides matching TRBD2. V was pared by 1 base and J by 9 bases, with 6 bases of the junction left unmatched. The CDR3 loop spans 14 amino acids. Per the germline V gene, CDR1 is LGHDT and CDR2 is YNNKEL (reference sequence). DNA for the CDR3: TGTGCCAGCAGCCAAGGGCTAGCGGGAGACCCGCAGTACTTC. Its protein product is CASSQGLAGDPQYF.

The CDR3 here is CASRDLYSNQPQHF. CDR3 DNA: TGTGCCAGCAGGGACCTGTATAGCAATCAGCCCCAGCATTTT. V and J are TRBV2 and TRBJ1-5; no definite D call. The ends were cut back, 6 bases at V and 0 bases at J, with 9 bases in the middle. The germline CDR1 and CDR2 sequences are SNHLY and FYNNEI. The CDR3 covers 14 residues.

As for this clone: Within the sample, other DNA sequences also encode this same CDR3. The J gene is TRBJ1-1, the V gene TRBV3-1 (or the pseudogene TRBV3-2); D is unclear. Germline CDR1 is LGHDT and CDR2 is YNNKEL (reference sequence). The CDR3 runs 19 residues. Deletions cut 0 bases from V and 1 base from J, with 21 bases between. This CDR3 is CASSQDRILRHQRNTEAFF. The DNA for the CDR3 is TGTGCCAGCAGCCAAGATCGTATCCTGAGACACCAAAGGAACACTGAAGCTTTCTTT.

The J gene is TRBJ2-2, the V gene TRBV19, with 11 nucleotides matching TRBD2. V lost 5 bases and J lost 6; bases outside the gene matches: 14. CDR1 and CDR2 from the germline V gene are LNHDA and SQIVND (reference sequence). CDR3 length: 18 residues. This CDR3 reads CASSSLLAGEQVPGELFF. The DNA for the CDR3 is TGTGCCAGTAGTTCTTTACTAGCGGGAGAGCAGGTGCCCGGGGAGCTGTTTTTT. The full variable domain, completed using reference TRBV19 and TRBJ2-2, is DGGITQSPKYLFRKEGQNVTLSCEQNLNHDAMYWYRQDPGQGLRLIYYSQIVNDFQKGDIAEGYSVSREKKESFPLTVTSAQKNPTAFYLCASSSLLAGEQVPGELFFGEGSRLTVL.

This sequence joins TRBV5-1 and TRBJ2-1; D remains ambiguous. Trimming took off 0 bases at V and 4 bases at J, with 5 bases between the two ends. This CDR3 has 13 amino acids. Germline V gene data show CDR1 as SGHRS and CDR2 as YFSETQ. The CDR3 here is CASSLGLYNEQFF. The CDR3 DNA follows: TGCGCCAGCAGCTTGGGACTTTACAATGAGCAGTTCTTC.

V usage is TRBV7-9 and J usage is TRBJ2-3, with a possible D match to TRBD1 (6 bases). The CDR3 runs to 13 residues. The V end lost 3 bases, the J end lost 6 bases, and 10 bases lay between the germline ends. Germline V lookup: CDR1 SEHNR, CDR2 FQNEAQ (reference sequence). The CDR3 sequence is CASSFTGTDTQYF. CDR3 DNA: TGTGCCAGCAGCTTTACAGGGACCGATACGCAGTATTTT. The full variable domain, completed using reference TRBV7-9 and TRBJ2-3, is DTGVSQNPRHKITKRGQNVTFRCDPISEHNRLYWYRQTLGQGPEFLTYFQNEAQLEKSRLLSDRFSAERPKGSFSTLEIQRTEQGDSAMYLCASSFTGTDTQYFGPGTRLTVL.

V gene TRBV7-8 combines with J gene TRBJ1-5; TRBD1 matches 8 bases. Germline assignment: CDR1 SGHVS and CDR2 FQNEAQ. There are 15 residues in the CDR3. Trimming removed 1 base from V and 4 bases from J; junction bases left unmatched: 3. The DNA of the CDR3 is TGTGCCAGCAGCTTAGTCGACAGGGGTAATCAGCCCCAGCATTTT. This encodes CASSLVDRGNQPQHF.

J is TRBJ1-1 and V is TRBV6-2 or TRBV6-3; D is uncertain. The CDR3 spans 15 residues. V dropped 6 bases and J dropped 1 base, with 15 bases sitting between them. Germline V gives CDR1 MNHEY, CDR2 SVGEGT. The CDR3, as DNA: TGTGCCAGCAGCGAACAGCCCGGAGGGAACACTGAAGCTTTCTTT. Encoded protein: CASSEQPGGNTEAFF.

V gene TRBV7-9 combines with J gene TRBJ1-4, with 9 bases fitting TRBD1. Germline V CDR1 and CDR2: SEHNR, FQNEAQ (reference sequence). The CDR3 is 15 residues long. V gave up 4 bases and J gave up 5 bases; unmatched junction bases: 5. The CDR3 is CASSWGTGRNEKLFF. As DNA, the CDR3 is TGTGCCAGCAGCTGGGGGACAGGGAGGAATGAAAAACTGTTTTTT. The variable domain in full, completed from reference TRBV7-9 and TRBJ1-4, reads DTGVSQNPRHKITKRGQNVTFRCDPISEHNRLYWYRQTLGQGPEFLTYFQNEAQLEKSRLLSDRFSAERPKGSFSTLEIQRTEQGDSAMYLCASSWGTGRNEKLFFGSGTQLSVL.

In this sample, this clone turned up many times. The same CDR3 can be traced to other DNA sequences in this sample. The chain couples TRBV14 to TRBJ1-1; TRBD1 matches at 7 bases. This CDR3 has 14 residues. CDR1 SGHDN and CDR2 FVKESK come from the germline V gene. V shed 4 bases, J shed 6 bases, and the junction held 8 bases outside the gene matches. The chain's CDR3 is CASSRRQGWAEAFF. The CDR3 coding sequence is TGTGCCAGCAGCCGTAGACAGGGTTGGGCTGAAGCTTTCTTT.

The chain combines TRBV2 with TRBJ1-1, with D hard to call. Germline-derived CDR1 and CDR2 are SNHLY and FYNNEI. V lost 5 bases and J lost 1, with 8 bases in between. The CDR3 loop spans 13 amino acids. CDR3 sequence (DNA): TGTGCCAGCAGTCGCCACAGGAACACTGAAGCTTTCTTT. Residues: CASSRHRNTEAFF.

CDR3 amino acids: CATSDYSTGYTF. CDR3 DNA: TGTGCCACCAGTGATTATTCGACTGGCTACACCTTC. The chain uses TRBV24-1 and TRBJ1-2; D gene ambiguous. The CDR3 extends over 12 amino acids. Trimming pared 2 bases from V and 7 bases from J, leaving 7 bases between. The V gene's germline CDR1 is KGHDR and CDR2 SFDVKD.

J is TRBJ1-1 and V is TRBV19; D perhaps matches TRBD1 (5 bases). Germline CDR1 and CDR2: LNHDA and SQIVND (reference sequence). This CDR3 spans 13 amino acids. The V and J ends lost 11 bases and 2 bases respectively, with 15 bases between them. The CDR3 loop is CASQGRANTEAFF. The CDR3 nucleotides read TGTGCCTCTCAGGGCAGGGCCAACACTGAAGCTTTCTTT.

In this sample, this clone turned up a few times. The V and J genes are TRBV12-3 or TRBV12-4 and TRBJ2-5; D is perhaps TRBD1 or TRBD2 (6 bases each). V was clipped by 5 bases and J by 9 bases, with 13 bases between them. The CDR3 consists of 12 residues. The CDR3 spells CASSGGLRAQYF. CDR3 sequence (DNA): TGTGCCAGCAGTGGGGGGCTAAGGGCCCAGTACTTC.

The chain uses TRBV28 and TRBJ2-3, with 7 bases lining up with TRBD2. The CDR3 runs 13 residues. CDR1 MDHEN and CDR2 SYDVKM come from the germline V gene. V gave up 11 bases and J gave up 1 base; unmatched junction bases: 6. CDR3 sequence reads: CAARGGGTDTQYF. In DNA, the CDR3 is TGTGCCGCTCGGGGAGGGGGCACAGATACGCAGTATTTT.

The CDR3 loop reads CASSVQGRSLPNQPQHF. CDR3 nucleotide sequence: TGTGCCAGCAGTGTACAGGGGCGGTCCCTCCCCAATCAGCCCCAGCATTTT. The chain couples TRBV28 to TRBJ1-5, with 7 bases fitting TRBD1. V gave up 5 bases and J gave up 3 bases; unmatched junction bases: 13. The CDR3 covers 17 residues. In germline, CDR1 is MDHEN, CDR2 SYDVKM.

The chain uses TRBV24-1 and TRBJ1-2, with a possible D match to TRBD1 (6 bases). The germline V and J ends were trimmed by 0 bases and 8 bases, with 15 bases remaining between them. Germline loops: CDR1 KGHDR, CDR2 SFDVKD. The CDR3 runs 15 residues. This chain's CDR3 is CATSDLRTWGLGYTF. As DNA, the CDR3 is TGTGCCACCAGTGATTTGAGGACCTGGGGGCTAGGCTACACCTTC.

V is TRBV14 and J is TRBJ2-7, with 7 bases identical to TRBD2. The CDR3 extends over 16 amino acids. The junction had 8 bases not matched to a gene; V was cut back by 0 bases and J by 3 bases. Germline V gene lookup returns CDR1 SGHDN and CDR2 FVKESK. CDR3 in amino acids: CASSQESIGGGYEQYF. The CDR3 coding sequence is TGTGCCAGCAGCCAAGAAAGCATCGGCGGGGGCTACGAGCAGTACTTC.

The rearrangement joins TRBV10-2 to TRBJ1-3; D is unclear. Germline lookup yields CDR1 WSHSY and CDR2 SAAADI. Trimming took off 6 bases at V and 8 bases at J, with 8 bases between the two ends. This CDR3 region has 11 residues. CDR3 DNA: TGCGCCAGCAGCGACAAATACACCATATATTTT. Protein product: CASSDKYTIYF.

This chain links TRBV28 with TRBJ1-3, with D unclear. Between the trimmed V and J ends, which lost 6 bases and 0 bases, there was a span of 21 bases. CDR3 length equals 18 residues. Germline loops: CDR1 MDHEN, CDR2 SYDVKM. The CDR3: CASSTQGDWRSSGNTIYF. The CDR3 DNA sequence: TGTGCCAGCAGCACCCAAGGTGATTGGCGAAGCTCTGGAAACACCATATATTTT.

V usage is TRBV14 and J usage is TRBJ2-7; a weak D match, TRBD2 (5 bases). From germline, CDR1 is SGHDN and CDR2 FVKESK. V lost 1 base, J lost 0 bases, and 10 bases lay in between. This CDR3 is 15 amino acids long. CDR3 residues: CASSQGGGSSYEQYF. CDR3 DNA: TGTGCCAGCAGCCAAGGCGGCGGGTCCTCCTACGAGCAGTACTTC.

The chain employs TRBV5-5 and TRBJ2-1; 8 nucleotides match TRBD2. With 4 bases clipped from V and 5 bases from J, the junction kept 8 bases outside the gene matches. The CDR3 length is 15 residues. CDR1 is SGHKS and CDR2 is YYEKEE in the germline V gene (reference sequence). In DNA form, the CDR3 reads TGTGCCAGCAGCCTGAGGCTAGCGGGCGACAATGAGCAGTTCTTC. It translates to CASSLRLAGDNEQFF.

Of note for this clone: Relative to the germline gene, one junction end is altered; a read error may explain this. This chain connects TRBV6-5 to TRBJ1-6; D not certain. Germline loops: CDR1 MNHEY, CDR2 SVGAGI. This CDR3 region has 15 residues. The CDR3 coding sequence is TGTGCCCTCATGCGGGAGGAGAGAGATAATTTACCCCTCCACTTT. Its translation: CALMREERDNLPLHF.

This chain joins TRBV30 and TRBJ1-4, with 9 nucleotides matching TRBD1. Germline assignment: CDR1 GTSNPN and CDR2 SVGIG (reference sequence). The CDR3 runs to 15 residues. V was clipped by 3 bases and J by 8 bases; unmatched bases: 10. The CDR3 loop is CAWSRTGGGGEKLFF. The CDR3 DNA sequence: TGTGCCTGGAGCCGAACAGGGGGCGGAGGGGAAAAACTGTTTTTT.

Here the CDR3 DNA reads TGTGCCAGCAGCTTAGACTGGGTATCCTACAATGAGCAGTTCTTC. It codes for CASSLDWVSYNEQFF. The rearrangement uses TRBV7-2 and TRBJ2-1; D remains ambiguous. CDR1 and CDR2 from the germline V gene are SGHTA and FQGNSA. V dropped 1 base and J dropped 1 base, with 8 bases sitting between them. This CDR3 spans 15 amino acids.

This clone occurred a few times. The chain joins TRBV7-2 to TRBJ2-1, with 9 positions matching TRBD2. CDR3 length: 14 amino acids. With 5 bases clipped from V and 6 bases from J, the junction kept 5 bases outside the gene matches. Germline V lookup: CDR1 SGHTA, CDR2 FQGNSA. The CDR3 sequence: CASSPQREVNEQFF. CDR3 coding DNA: TGTGCCAGCAGCCCCCAGCGGGAGGTCAATGAGCAGTTCTTC.